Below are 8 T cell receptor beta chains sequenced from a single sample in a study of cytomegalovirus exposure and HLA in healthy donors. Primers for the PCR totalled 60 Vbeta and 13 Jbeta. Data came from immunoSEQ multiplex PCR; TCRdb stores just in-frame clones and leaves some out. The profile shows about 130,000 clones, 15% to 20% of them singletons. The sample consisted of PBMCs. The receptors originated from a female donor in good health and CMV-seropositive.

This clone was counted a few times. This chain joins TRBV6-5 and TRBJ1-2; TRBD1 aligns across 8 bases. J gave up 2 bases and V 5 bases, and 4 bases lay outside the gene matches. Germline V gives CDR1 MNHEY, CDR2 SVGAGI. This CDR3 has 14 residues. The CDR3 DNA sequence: TGTGCCAGCAGTGGATGGGACAGGAACTATGGCTACACCTTC. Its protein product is CASSGWDRNYGYTF.

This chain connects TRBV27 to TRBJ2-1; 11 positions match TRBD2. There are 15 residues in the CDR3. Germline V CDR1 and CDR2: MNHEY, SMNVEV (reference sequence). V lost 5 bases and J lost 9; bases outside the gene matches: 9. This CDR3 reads CASSPGTSGLAEQFF. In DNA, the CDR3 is TGTGCCAGCAGTCCCGGGACTAGCGGCCTTGCTGAGCAGTTCTTC.

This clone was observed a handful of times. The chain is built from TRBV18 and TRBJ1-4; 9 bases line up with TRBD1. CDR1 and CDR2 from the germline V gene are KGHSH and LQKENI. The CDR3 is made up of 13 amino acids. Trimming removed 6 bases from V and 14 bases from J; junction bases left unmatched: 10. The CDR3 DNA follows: TGTGCCAGCTCGGAAAGGACAGGGGAACGTCTGTTTTTT. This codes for CASSERTGERLFF.

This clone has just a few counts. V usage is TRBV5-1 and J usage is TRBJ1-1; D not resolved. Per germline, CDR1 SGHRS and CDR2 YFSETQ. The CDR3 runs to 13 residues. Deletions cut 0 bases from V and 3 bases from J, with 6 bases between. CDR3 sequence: CASSLEPDTEAFF. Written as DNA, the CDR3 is TGCGCCAGCAGCTTGGAACCAGACACTGAAGCTTTCTTT. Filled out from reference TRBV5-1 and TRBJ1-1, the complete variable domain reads KAGVTQTPRYLIKTRGQQVTLSCSPISGHRSVSWYQQTPGQGLQFLFEYFSETQRNKGNFPGRFSGRQFSNSRSEMNVSTLELGDSALYLCASSLEPDTEAFFGQGTRLTVV.

The CDR3 loop is CASGTGRFNEQFF. CDR3 nucleotides: TGTGCCAGCGGGACAGGGCGGTTCAATGAGCAGTTCTTC. This chain uses TRBV5-6 with TRBJ2-1; 9 nucleotides agree with TRBD1. Germline values: CDR1 SGHDT, CDR2 YYEEEE. J gave up 6 bases and V 7 bases, and 5 bases lay outside the gene matches. The CDR3 has 13 residues. The full variable domain, completed using reference TRBV5-6 and TRBJ2-1, is DAGVTQSPTHLIKTRGQQVTLRCSPKSGHDTVSWYQQALGQGPQFIFQYYEEEERQRGNFPDRFSGHQFPNYSSELNVNALLLGDSALYLCASGTGRFNEQFFGPGTRLTVL.

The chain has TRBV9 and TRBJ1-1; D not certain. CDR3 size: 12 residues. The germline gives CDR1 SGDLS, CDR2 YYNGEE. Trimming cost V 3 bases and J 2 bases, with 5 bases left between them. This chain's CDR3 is CASSASNTEAFF. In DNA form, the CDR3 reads TGTGCCAGCAGCGCATCAAACACTGAAGCTTTCTTT.

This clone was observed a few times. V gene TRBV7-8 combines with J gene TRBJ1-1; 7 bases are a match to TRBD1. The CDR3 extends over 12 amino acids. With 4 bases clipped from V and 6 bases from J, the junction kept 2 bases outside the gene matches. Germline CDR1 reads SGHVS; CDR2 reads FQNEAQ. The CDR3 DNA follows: TGTGCCAGCAGCTCTACAGGGGCTGAAGCTTTCTTT. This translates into CASSSTGAEAFF.

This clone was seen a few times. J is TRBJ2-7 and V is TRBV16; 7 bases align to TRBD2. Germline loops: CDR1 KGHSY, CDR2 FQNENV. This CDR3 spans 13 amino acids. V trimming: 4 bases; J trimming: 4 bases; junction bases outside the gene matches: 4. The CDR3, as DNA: TGTGCCAGCAGCCGGCCGGGGGGTTACGAGCAGTACTTC. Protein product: CASSRPGGYEQYF.